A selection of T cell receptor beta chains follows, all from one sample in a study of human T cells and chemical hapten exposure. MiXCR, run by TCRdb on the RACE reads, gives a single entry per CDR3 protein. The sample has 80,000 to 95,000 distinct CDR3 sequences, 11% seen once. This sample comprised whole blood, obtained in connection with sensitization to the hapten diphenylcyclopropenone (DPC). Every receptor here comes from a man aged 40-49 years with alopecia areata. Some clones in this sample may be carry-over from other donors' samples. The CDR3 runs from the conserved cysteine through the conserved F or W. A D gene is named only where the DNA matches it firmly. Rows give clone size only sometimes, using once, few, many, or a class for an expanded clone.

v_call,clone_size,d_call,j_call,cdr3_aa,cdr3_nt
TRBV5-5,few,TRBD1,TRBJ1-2,CASSHIPGQDYGYTF,TGTGCCAGCAGCCACATCCCTGGACAGGACTATGGCTACACCTTC
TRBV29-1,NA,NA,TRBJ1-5,CSVLREPNQPQHF,TGCAGCGTCTTGAGGGAACCCAATCAGCCCCAGCATTTT
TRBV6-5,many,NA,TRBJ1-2,CASSYSEDSYGYTF,TGTGCCAGCAGTTACTCTGAGGACAGCTATGGCTACACCTTC
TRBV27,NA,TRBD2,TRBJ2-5,CASSYSGRTETQYF,TGTGCCAGCAGCTATAGCGGGAGAACAGAGACCCAGTACTTC
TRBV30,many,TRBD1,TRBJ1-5,CAWSPPRGQGEHF,TGTGCCTGGAGTCCTCCCCGGGGACAGGGAGAGCATTTT
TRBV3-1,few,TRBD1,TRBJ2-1,CASSQKTGAPSYNEQFF,TGTGCCAGCAGCCAAAAGACAGGGGCCCCCTCCTACAATGAGCAGTTCTTC
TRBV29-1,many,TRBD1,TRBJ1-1,CSVEEGKGAGTEAFF,TGCAGCGTTGAAGAGGGGAAGGGGGCGGGCACTGAAGCTTTCTTT
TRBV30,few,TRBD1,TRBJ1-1,CAWGDSFWAFF,TGTGCCTGGGGGGACAGTTTTTGGGCTTTCTTT
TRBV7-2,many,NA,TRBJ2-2,CASSLAGPTGELFF,TGTGCCAGCAGCTTAGCCGGGCCCACCGGGGAGCTGTTTTTT
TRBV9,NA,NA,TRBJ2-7,CASSATPSYEQYF,TGTGCCAGCAGCGCGACTCCTTCCTACGAGCAGTACTTC
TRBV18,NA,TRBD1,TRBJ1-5,CASSPGQGAPPSNQPQHF,TGTGCCAGCTCACCCGGACAGGGGGCTCCTCCTAGCAATCAGCCCCAGCATTTT
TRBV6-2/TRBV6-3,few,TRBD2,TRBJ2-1,CASSYALAVNEQFF,TGTGCCAGCAGTTACGCACTAGCGGTCAATGAGCAGTTCTTC
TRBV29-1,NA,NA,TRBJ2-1,CSGVQGLIGNEQFF,TGCAGCGGTGTACAGGGTTTGATTGGCAATGAGCAGTTCTTC
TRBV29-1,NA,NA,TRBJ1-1,CSVAGSGPVEAFF,TGCAGCGTTGCGGGTTCAGGGCCTGTTGAAGCTTTCTTT
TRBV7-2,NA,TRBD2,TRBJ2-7,CASSFFREGNEQYF,TGTGCCAGCAGCTTTTTCCGGGAGGGAAACGAGCAGTACTTC
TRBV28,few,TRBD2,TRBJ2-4,CASSPGGNIQYF,TGTGCCAGCAGCCCCGGGGGGAACATTCAGTACTTC
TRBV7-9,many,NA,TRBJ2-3,CASSLWPQYTDTQYF,TGTGCCAGCAGCCTCTGGCCCCAGTACACAGATACGCAGTATTTT